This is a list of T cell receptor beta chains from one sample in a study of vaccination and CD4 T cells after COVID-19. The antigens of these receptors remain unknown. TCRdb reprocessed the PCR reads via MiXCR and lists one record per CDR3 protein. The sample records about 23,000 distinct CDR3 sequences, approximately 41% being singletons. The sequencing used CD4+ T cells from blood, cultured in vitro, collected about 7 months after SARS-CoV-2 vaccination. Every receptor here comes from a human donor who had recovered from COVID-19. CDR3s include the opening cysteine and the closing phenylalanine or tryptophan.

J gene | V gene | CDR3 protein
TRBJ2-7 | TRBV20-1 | CSARGSGSFSYEQYF
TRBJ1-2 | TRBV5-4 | CASSYAGTGGYGYTF
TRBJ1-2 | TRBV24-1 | CATSEIGYGYTF
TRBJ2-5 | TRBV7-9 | CASSSRDGHQETQYF
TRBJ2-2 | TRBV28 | CASSPGGVTTGELFF
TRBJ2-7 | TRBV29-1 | CSVVFVGGYEQYF
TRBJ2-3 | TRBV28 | CASSNRGWGTDTQYF
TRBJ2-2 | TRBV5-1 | CASSWTAGELFF
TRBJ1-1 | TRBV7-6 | CASSKQGANTEASF
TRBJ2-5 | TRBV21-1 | CASSDPRLAGRETQYF